Each of the 26 T cell receptor beta chains below was sequenced from the same sample in a study of Ad26.COV2.S vaccination and SARS-CoV-2 variants. Described treatment: about 20 received Ad26.COV2.S at low or high dose, single or two shots; about 5 received placebo; per-sample allocation not given. Sample collection was performed on day 63 after the first vaccine or placebo injection. Here immunoSEQ multiplex PCR was the method, and the copy in TCRdb shows in-frame clones only, minus some. The sample includes 410,000 or so clones, about 93% of them seen just once. This sample comprised peripheral blood, obtained in a trial of Ad26.COV2.S vaccine versus placebo. The source is a person between 18 and 60 years old who received the Ad26.COV2.S COVID-19 vaccine or a placebo.

On this clone: An end of the junction does not agree with germline; a read error may underlie this. The V and J genes are TRBV6-1 and TRBJ1-6; D not certain. The CDR3 has 16 amino acids. CDR1 is MNHNS, CDR2 SASEGT, per germline. CDR3 residues: CVSSATAIVYNSPLHF. Here the CDR3 DNA reads TGTGTCAGCAGTGCTACGGCCATCGTTTATAATTCACCCCTCCACTTT.

This clone was counted between two and nine times. This sequence joins TRBV9 and TRBJ1-1; no clear D gene. The germline V gene encodes CDR1 SGDLS and CDR2 YYNGEE. This CDR3 comprises 13 residues. The V and J ends lost 1 base and 4 bases respectively, with 8 bases between them. The CDR3 spells CASSVHQSTEAFF. The DNA for the CDR3 is TGTGCCAGCAGCGTACACCAGTCCACTGAAGCTTTCTTT.

The CDR3 here is CASTWELLNTGELFF. In DNA form, the CDR3 reads TGTGCCAGCACCTGGGAACTATTGAACACCGGGGAGCTGTTTTTT. The V and J genes are TRBV11-2 and TRBJ2-2, with no clear D. Between the trimmed V and J ends, which lost 7 bases and 1 base, there was a span of 13 bases. CDR1 is SGHAT and CDR2 is FQNNGV in the germline V gene. The CDR3 runs to 15 residues.

The chain combines TRBV19 with TRBJ2-2; D call uncertain. Germline V CDR1 and CDR2: LNHDA, SQIVND (reference sequence). This CDR3 is built from 17 residues. V gave up 3 bases and J gave up 1 base, with 15 bases separating them. The CDR3, as DNA: TGTGCCAGTAGTATTCGGATGGCGGAGCTGAACACCGGGGAGCTGTTTTTT. Translation gives CASSIRMAELNTGELFF.

This CDR3 is CASSPSNWDSQETQYF. The DNA for the CDR3 is TGTGCCAGCAGTCCCTCTAATTGGGACTCTCAAGAGACCCAGTACTTC. The chain employs TRBV27 and TRBJ2-5, with D possibly TRBD2 on 6 matching bases. The CDR3 extends over 16 amino acids. V was pared by 5 bases and J by 2 bases, with 18 bases between. Germline V gene data show CDR1 as MNHEY and CDR2 as SMNVEV (reference sequence).

CDR3 sequence: CASSLGTGPQTTTGELFF. The CDR3 DNA sequence: TGTGCCAGCAGCTTAGGCACGGGGCCCCAGACTACCACCGGGGAGCTGTTTTTT. The chain joins TRBV13 to TRBJ2-2; D might be TRBD1 or TRBD2, each matching 5 bases. V lost 0 bases, J lost 4 bases, and 18 bases lay in between. Germline V gives CDR1 PRHDT, CDR2 FYEKMQ (reference sequence). This CDR3 region has 18 residues.

J is TRBJ2-5 and V is TRBV18, with 7 bases aligning to TRBD1. This CDR3 contains 14 residues. V shed 3 bases and J 3 bases; nucleotides not matched to a gene: 4. Germline V gives CDR1 KGHSH, CDR2 LQKENI. DNA of the CDR3: TGTGCCAGCTCACCCCAAGACAGGGAAGAGACCCAGTACTTC. Its translation: CASSPQDREETQYF.

This clone was counted a few times. The chain carries TRBV7-6 and TRBJ1-1; 7 nucleotides align to TRBD1. Trimming at V came to 5 bases and at J to 4 bases, leaving 10 bases not matched to a gene. The CDR3 runs to 15 residues. CDR1 is SGHVS, CDR2 FNYEAQ, per germline. CDR3 protein: CASSINRGGFTEAFF. CDR3 nucleotides: TGTGCCAGCAGCATAAACAGGGGAGGTTTCACTGAAGCTTTCTTT.

The chain links TRBV10-3 to TRBJ1-1; 7 bases are a match to TRBD1. The V gene end was trimmed by 5 bases and the J gene end by 2 bases; junction bases not matched to a gene: 8. This CDR3 region has 15 residues. Germline lookup yields CDR1 ENHRY and CDR2 SYGVKD. The CDR3 reads CAISRQGNRNTEAFF. The CDR3 bases are TGTGCCATCAGTCGACAGGGTAATCGCAACACTGAAGCTTTCTTT.

This clone was seen once. The CDR3 region is CATSEAGTGDVYTF. Here the CDR3 DNA reads TGTGCCACCAGTGAGGCCGGGACAGGGGATGTCTACACCTTC. The rearrangement links TRBV24-1 to TRBJ1-2, with 10 bases matching TRBD1. This CDR3 spans 14 amino acids. Looked up from germline, CDR1 is KGHDR and CDR2 is SFDVKD. Germline trimming cut 4 bases from V and 10 bases from J; bases unmatched to any gene: 8.

The genes are TRBV7-8 and TRBJ2-2; D is possibly TRBD2 (7 bases). Germline V gives CDR1 SGHVS, CDR2 FQNEAQ. CDR3 size: 14 residues. V dropped 1 base and J dropped 8 bases, with 11 bases sitting between them. The CDR3 here is CASSLVGGVGELFF. In DNA, the CDR3 is TGTGCCAGCAGCTTAGTAGGGGGGGTTGGGGAGCTGTTTTTT.

The genes are TRBV9 and TRBJ2-5, with D unclear. The CDR3 sequence is 14 residues long. Per germline, CDR1 SGDLS and CDR2 YYNGEE. V was cut by 1 base and J by 2 bases, with 9 bases left in between. CDR3 coding DNA: TGTGCCAGCAGCGTATACGCGACACAAGAGACCCAGTACTTC. As protein: CASSVYATQETQYF.

The rearrangement joins TRBV19 to TRBJ1-4; D unresolved. Germline V gene data show CDR1 as LNHDA and CDR2 as SQIVND (reference sequence). V was cut by 1 base and J by 14 bases, with 20 bases left in between. The CDR3 has 15 residues. CDR3 amino acids: CASSIATGNLRRLFF. The CDR3 nucleotides read TGTGCCAGTAGTATAGCAACGGGGAACCTTCGTAGGCTGTTTTTT. Combining the CDR3 with reference TRBV19 and TRBJ1-4 gives the whole variable domain DGGITQSPKYLFRKEGQNVTLSCEQNLNHDAMYWYRQDPGQGLRLIYYSQIVNDFQKGDIAEGYSVSREKKESFPLTVTSAQKNPTAFYLCASSIATGNLRRLFFGSGTQLSVL.

This CDR3 reads CASSPDPTSTDTQYF. CDR3 nucleotide sequence: TGCGCCAGCAGCCCCGACCCGACTAGCACAGATACGCAGTATTTT. V usage is TRBV5-1 and J usage is TRBJ2-3; D ambiguous. The CDR3 totals 15 residues. Germline assignment: CDR1 SGHRS and CDR2 YFSETQ. Between the trimmed V and J ends, which lost 4 bases and 0 bases, there was a span of 12 bases.

This sequence joins TRBV5-1 and TRBJ2-7; 7 bases agree with TRBD2. V dropped 0 bases and J dropped 2; count of bases not matched to a gene: 5. Germline V gives CDR1 SGHRS, CDR2 YFSETQ. The CDR3 is made up of 15 amino acids. As DNA, the CDR3 is TGCGCCAGCAGCTTGGCGGCGGGAGAGACCTACGAGCAGTACTTC. As protein: CASSLAAGETYEQYF.

The rearrangement uses TRBV11-2 and TRBJ2-3; a possible D gene is TRBD1 (6 bases). The V end was cut by 5 bases, the J end by 0 bases, with 12 bases between. CDR1 and CDR2 from the germline V gene are SGHAT and FQNNGV. CDR3 length: 15 amino acids. The CDR3 loop is CASSPWTASTDTQYF. Written as DNA, the CDR3 is TGTGCCAGCAGCCCTTGGACAGCTAGCACAGATACGCAGTATTTT.

CDR3 DNA sequence: TGTGCCAGCAGCCTGTGGACTAGCGGGGTGAAAGAGACCCAGTACTTC. Translated, it gives CASSLWTSGVKETQYF. This chain connects TRBV3-1 (or the pseudogene TRBV3-2) to TRBJ2-5; 12 bases match TRBD2. The CDR3 length is 16 residues. From germline, CDR1 is LGHDT and CDR2 YNNKEL (reference sequence). J was trimmed by 3 bases and V by 4 bases; bases with no gene match: 6.

V is TRBV6-5 and J is TRBJ1-2; no firm D call. The CDR3 loop spans 13 amino acids. CDR1 is MNHEY, CDR2 SVGAGI, per germline. V dropped 0 bases and J dropped 6 bases, with 8 bases sitting between them. CDR3 in DNA: TGTGCCAGCAGTTACTCGAAAAGAGATGGCTACACCTTC. It yields the protein CASSYSKRDGYTF.

The V gene is TRBV2, the J gene TRBJ2-7; 7 nucleotides agree with TRBD1. This CDR3 contains 13 residues. The J segment lost 4 bases and the V segment lost 6 bases, leaving 6 bases of the junction unmatched. The V gene's germline CDR1 is SNHLY and CDR2 FYNNEI. The CDR3 loop is CASRGGTAYEQYF. The CDR3 DNA reads as TGTGCCAGCAGAGGTGGGACAGCTTACGAGCAGTACTTC.

The chain carries TRBV23-1 and TRBJ2-2; the D is unclear. TRBV23-1 is flagged as an ORF with uncertain function. CDR3 size: 14 residues. CDR3 bases: TGCGCTCAAAGTCGAGGCCAAGACACCGGGGAGCTGTTTTTT. Translating it yields CAQSRGQDTGELFF.

This chain links TRBV2 with TRBJ2-2; 10 bases are shared with TRBD2. CDR1 and CDR2 from the germline V gene are SNHLY and FYNNEI. The CDR3 loop spans 15 amino acids. The ends lost 4 bases at V and 8 bases at J; junction bases unmatched: 7. The CDR3 loop reads CASSVASGRAGELFF. DNA for the CDR3: TGTGCCAGCAGTGTGGCTAGCGGGAGAGCTGGGGAGCTGTTTTTT. Drawing the rest from reference TRBV2 and TRBJ2-2, the complete variable domain is EPEVTQTPSHQVTQMGQEVILRCVPISNHLYFYWYRQILGQKVEFLVSFYNNEISEKSEIFDDQFSVERPDGSNFTLKIRSTKLEDSAMYFCASSVASGRAGELFFGEGSRLTVL.

The chain is built from TRBV7-9 and TRBJ1-1; D remains ambiguous. The CDR3 spans 16 residues. V gave up 5 bases and J gave up 4 bases, with 20 bases separating them. Germline V gene lookup returns CDR1 SEHNR and CDR2 FQNEAQ (reference sequence). CDR3 bases: TGTGCCAGCAGCCCCCCCCGGGCGCGGAGGGTCACTGAAGCTTTCTTT. Protein sequence: CASSPPRARRVTEAFF.

V gene TRBV11-3 combines with J gene TRBJ2-1, with 7 bases aligning to TRBD2. Germline-derived CDR1 and CDR2 are SGHNT and YENEEA. With 1 base clipped from V and 6 bases from J, the junction kept 3 bases outside the gene matches. The CDR3 has 14 amino acids. The CDR3 spells CASSLGGTINEQFF. The CDR3 DNA sequence: TGTGCCAGCAGCTTAGGTGGGACTATCAATGAGCAGTTCTTC.

V gene TRBV7-2 combines with J gene TRBJ1-6, with unresolved D. The length of the CDR3 is 15 residues. Germline assignment: CDR1 SGHTA and CDR2 FQGNSA. The V and J ends lost 5 bases and 1 base respectively, with 9 bases between them. CDR3 sequence reads: CASSPQPSYNSPLHF. As DNA, the CDR3 is TGTGCCAGCAGCCCTCAACCGTCCTATAATTCACCCCTCCACTTT.

The chain employs TRBV28 and TRBJ2-1; 7 bases line up with TRBD2. Trimming took 6 bases from V and 0 from J; bases not matched to a gene: 8. The CDR3 totals 16 residues. Per the germline V gene, CDR1 is MDHEN and CDR2 is SYDVKM. The CDR3 DNA reads TGTGCCAGCAGCCCTCTTAGCGGGTACTCCTACAATGAGCAGTTCTTC. It specifies CASSPLSGYSYNEQFF.

This chain connects TRBV24-1 to TRBJ2-7, with a weak D call TRBD1 (5 bases). Germline CDR1 is KGHDR and CDR2 is SFDVKD. V was pared by 0 bases and J by 2 bases, with 10 bases between. The length of the CDR3 is 15 residues. In DNA form, the CDR3 reads TGTGCCACCAGTGATTTGGAGGCAGGGCCCTACGAGCAGTACTTC. The encoded protein is CATSDLEAGPYEQYF.